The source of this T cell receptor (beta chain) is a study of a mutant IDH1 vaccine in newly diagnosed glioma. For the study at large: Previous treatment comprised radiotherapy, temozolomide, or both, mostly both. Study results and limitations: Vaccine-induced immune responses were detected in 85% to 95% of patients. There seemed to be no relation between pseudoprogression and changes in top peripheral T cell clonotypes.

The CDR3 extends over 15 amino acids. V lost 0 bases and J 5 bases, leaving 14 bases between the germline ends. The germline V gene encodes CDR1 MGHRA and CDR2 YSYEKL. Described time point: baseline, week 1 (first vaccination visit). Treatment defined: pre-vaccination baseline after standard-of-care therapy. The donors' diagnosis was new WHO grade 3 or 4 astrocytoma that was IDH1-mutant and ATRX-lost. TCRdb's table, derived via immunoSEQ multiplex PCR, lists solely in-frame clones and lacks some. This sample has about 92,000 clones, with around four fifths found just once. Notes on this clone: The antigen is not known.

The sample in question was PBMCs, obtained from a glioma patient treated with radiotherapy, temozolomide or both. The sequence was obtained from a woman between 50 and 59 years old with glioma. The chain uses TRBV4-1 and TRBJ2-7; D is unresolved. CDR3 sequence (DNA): TGCGCCAGCAGCCAAGATAGGCAACGTGCGAACGAGCAGTACTTC. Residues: CASSQDRQRANEQYF.